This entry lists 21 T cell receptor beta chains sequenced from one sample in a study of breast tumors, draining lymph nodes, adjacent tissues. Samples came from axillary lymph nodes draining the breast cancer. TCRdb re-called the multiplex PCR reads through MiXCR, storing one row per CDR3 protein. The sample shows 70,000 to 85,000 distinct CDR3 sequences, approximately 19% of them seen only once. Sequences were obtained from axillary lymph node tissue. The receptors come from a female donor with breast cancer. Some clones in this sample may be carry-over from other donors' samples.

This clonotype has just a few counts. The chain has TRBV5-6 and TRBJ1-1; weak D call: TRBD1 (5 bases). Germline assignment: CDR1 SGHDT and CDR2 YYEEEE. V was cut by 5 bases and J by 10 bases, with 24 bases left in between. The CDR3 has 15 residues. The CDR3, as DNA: TGTGCCAGCAGTGACACCATGTCAGGGAGAAGGCCAGCTTTCTTT. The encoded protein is CASSDTMSGRRPAFF.

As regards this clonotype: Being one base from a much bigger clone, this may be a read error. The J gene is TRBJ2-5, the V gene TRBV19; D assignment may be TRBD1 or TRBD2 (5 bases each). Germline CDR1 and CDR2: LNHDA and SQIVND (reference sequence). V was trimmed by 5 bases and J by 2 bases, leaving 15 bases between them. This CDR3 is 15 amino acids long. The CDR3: CASSEWDGVQETQYF. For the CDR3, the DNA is TGTGCCAGTAGTGAATGGGACGGGGTACAAGAGACCCAGTACTTC.

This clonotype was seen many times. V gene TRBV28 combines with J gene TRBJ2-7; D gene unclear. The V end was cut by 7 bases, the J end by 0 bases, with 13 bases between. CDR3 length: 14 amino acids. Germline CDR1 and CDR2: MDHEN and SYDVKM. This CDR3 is CASTHGRVSYEQYF. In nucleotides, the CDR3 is TGTGCCAGCACTCACGGTCGGGTCTCCTACGAGCAGTACTTC.

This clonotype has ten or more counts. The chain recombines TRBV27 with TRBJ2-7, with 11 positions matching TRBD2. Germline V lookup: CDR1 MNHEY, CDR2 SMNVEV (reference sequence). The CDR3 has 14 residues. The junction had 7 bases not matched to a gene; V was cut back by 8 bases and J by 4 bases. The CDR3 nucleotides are TGTGCCAGCGCTTCCGGGACTAGCGGATACGAGCAGTACTTC. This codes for CASASGTSGYEQYF.

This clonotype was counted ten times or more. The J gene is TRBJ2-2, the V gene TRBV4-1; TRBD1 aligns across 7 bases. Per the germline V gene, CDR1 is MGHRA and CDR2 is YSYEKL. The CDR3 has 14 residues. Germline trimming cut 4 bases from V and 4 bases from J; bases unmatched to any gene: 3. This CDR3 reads CASSRDRATGELFF. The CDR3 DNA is TGCGCCAGCAGCCGAGACAGGGCCACCGGGGAGCTGTTTTTT.

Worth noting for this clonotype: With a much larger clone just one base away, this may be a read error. As DNA, the CDR3 is TGCACCACGGTACGGAGCACCTTC. Its protein is CTTVRSTF. The chain uses TRBV29-1 and TRBJ1-2; D is uncertain. From germline, CDR1 is SQVTM and CDR2 ANQGSEA. The CDR3 runs to 8 residues. The full variable domain, in which reference TRBV29-1 and TRBJ1-2 provide the parts outside the CDR3, is SAVISQKPSRDICQRGTSLTIQCQVDSQVTMMFWYRQQPGQSLTLIATANQGSEATYESGFVIDKFPISRPNLTFSTLTVSNMSPEDSSIYLCTTVRSTFGSGTRLTVV.

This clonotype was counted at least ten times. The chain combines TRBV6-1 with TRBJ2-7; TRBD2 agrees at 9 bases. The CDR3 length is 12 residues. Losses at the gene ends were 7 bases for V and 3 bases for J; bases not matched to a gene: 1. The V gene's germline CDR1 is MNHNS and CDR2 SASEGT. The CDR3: CASIAGDYEQYF. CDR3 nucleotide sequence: TGTGCCAGCATAGCGGGAGACTACGAGCAGTACTTC.

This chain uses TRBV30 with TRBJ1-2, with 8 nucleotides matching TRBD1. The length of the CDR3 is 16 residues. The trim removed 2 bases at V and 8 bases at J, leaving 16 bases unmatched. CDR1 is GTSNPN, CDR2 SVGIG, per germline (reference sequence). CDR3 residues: CAWSIPGGVLSRGYTF. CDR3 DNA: TGTGCCTGGAGTATTCCAGGGGGCGTTTTATCCCGCGGCTACACCTTC.

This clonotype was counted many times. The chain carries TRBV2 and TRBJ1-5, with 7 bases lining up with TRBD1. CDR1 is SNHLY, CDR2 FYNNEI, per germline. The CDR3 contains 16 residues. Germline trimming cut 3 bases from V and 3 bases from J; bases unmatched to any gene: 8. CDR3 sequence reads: CASSEPWTGYNQPQHF. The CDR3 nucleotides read TGTGCCAGCAGTGAGCCCTGGACAGGTTACAATCAGCCCCAGCATTTT.

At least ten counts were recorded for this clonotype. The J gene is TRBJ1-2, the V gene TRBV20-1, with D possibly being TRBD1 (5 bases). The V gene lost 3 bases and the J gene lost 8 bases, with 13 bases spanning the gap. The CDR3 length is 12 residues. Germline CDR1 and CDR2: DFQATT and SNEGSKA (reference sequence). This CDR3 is CSASVHQGGYTF. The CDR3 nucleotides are TGCAGTGCTAGCGTCCACCAGGGAGGCTACACCTTC.

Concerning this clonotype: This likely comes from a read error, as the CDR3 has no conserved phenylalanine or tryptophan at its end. The CDR3 nucleotides are TGCAGTGCCGTGACAGCCTCCTACGGGCAGTACCTC. It translates to CSAVTASYGQYL. The chain combines TRBV20-1 with TRBJ2-7, with TRBD1 as a possible D gene (5 bases). This CDR3 has 12 amino acids. Germline V gene lookup returns CDR1 DFQATT and CDR2 SNEGSKA (reference sequence).

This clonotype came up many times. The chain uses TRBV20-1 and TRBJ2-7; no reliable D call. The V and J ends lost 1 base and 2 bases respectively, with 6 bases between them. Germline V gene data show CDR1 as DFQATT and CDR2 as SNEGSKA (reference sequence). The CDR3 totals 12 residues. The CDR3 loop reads CSARVQAYEQYF. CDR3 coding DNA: TGCAGTGCTAGAGTCCAAGCCTACGAGCAGTACTTC.

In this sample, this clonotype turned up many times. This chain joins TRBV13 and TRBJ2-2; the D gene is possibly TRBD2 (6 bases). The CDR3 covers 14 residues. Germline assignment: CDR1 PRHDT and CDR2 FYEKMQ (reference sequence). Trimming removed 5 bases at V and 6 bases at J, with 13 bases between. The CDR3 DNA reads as TGTGCCAGCAGCCAGGGACTTGGGTCCGGGGAGCTGTTTTTT. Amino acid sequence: CASSQGLGSGELFF.

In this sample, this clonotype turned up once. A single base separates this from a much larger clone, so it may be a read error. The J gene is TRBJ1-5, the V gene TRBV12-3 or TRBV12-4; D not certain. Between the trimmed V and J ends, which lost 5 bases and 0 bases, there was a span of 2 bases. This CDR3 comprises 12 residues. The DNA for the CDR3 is TGTGCCAGCAGTGTTAGCAATCAGCCCCAGCATTTT. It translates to CASSVSNQPQHF.

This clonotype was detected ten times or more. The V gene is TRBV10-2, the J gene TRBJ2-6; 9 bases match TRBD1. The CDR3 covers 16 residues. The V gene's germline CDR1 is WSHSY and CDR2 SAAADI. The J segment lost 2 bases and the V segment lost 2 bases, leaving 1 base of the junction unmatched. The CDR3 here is CASSETGGAGANVLTF. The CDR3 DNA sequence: TGCGCCAGCAGTGAGACAGGGGGCGCTGGGGCCAACGTCCTGACTTTC.

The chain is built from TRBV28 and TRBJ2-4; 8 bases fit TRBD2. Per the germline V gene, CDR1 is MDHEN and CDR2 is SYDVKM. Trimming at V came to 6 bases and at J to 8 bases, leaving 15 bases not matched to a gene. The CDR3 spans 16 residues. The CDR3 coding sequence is TGTGCCAGCAGCCCGGGGGCTCGGGAGGGCCATGACATTCAGTACTTC. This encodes CASSPGAREGHDIQYF. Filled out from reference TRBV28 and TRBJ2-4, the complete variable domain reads DVKVTQSSRYLVKRTGEKVFLECVQDMDHENMFWYRQDPGLGLRLIYFSYDVKMKEKGDIPEGYSVSREKKERFSLILESASTNQTSMYLCASSPGAREGHDIQYFGAGTRLSVL.

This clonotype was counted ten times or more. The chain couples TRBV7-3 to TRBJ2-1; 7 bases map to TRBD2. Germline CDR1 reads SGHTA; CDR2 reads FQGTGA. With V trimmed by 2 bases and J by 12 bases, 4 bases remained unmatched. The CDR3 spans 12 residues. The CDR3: CASSLEAGRQFF. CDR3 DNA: TGTGCCAGCAGCTTAGAAGCGGGAAGGCAGTTCTTC.

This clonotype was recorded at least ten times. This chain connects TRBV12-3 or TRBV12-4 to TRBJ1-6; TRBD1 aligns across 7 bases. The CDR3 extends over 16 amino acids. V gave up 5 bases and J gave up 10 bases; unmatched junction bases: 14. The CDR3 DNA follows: TGTGCCAGCAGTCACCGGGACAGTTCCCGTGGATCACCCCTCCACTTT. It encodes CASSHRDSSRGSPLHF.

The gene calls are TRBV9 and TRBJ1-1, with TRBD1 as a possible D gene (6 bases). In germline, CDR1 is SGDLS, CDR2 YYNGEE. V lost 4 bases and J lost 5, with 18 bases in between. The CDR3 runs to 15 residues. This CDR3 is CASSLRTDRRTEAFF. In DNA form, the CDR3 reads TGTGCCAGCAGCTTACGGACAGATCGGCGGACTGAAGCTTTCTTT.

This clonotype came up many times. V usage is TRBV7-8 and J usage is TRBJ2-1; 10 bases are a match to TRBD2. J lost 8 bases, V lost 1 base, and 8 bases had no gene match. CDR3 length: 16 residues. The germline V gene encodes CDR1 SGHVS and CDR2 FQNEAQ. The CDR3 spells CASSLVASGSKDEQFF. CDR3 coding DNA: TGTGCCAGCAGCTTAGTGGCTAGCGGGAGTAAGGATGAGCAGTTCTTC.

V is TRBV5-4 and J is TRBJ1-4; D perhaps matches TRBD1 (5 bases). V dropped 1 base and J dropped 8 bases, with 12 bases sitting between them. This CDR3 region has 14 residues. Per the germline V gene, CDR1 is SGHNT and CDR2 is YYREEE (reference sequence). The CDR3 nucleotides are TGTGCCAGCAGCTTGCGGGGGAACGGCGAAAAACTGTTTTTT. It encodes CASSLRGNGEKLFF.